Here is one T cell receptor (beta chain) with its context. Repertoires were generated with immunoSEQ multiplex PCR, while TCRdb's copy carries only in-frame clones and drops some. The profile shows about 210,000 clones, roughly 90% of them singletons. Trimming pared 7 bases from V and 2 bases from J, leaving 14 bases between. The CDR3 spans 15 residues. Germline CDR1 SGHAT, CDR2 FQNNGV. This entry comes from a study of blood T cell repertoires in COVID-19. The source is a woman younger than 45 who had been exposed to COVID-19. The sample was PBMCs or T cells enriched from blood (not recorded which). V usage is TRBV11-2 and J usage is TRBJ2-2; the D is unclear. DNA of the CDR3: TGTGCCAGCAACCCAGTCCATGTAAACACCGGGGAGCTGTTTTTT. Protein: CASNPVHVNTGELFF.